The sequence of this TCR beta chain was determined in a study of blood T cell repertoires in COVID-19. In germline, CDR1 is SGHNT, CDR2 YENEEA. V lost 5 bases to trimming and J lost 1 base; unmatched junction nucleotides: 3. The CDR3 runs 14 residues. Clones were read by immunoSEQ multiplex PCR, and TCRdb kept only the in-frame ones, dropping some. The repertoire holds 100,000 to 150,000 clones, with around 87% as singletons. Sequencing input: peripheral blood. This clonotype was obtained from a woman aged 55-69 years with acute or convalescent COVID-19. The rearrangement joins TRBV11-3 to TRBJ2-3; TRBD2 matches at 7 bases. In DNA, the CDR3 is TGTGCCAGCAGCCTTCTAGCGGGCACAGATACGCAGTATTTT. Amino acids: CASSLLAGTDTQYF.